The 20 T cell receptor beta chains given below trace back to one sample, sequenced in a study of T-cell reconstitution after alpha-beta-depleted transplantation in children. The TCRbeta library incorporated unique molecular identifiers. TCRdb called the PCR reads again in MiXCR, with one record for every CDR3 protein. The sample has about 980,000 distinct CDR3 sequences; roughly 29% are singletons. The sequences come from PBMCs, mostly from graft donor cells, collected 360 days after TCRalphabeta/CD19-depleted stem cell transplant. Receptors were obtained from a boy younger than two who had a stem cell transplant for SCID, so the T cells may come from the graft donor.

This clonotype occurred many times. The V call is TRBV6-5, the J call TRBJ1-6; D ambiguous. V lost 2 bases, J lost 6 bases, and 2 bases lay in between. Germline V gives CDR1 MNHEY, CDR2 SVGAGI. The CDR3 spans 12 residues. The CDR3 DNA follows: TGTGCCAGCAGTTACCGTAATTCACCCCTCCACTTT. The encoded protein is CASSYRNSPLHF.

The V and J genes are TRBV5-1 and TRBJ1-2; TRBD1 agrees at 7 bases. Germline CDR1 is SGHRS and CDR2 is YFSETQ. The length of the CDR3 is 16 residues. V lost 7 bases, J lost 2 bases, and 14 bases stayed unmatched. The CDR3 reads CASGPGTASGNYGYTF. The CDR3 nucleotides read TGCGCCAGCGGTCCAGGGACAGCATCAGGGAACTATGGCTACACCTTC.

The chain couples TRBV3-1 to TRBJ1-1; the D is unclear. CDR1 is LGHDT, CDR2 YNNKEL, per germline (reference sequence). The V and J ends lost 4 bases and 4 bases respectively, with 16 bases between them. CDR3 length: 15 amino acids. CDR3 protein: CASSLGLDVGTEAFF. As DNA, the CDR3 is TGTGCCAGCAGCCTTGGCCTGGACGTGGGCACTGAAGCTTTCTTT.

Only a few counts were recorded for this clonotype. The V and J genes are TRBV2 and TRBJ1-1, with D unresolved. V gave up 3 bases and J gave up 1 base, with 9 bases separating them. CDR1 is SNHLY, CDR2 FYNNEI, per germline. The CDR3 totals 14 residues. The CDR3 DNA is TGTGCCAGCAGTGATTTGCGGGAGAACACTGAAGCTTTCTTT. Its translation is CASSDLRENTEAFF.

The J gene is TRBJ2-1, the V gene TRBV11-2; 7 bases are a match to TRBD2. There are 16 residues in the CDR3. Germline lookup yields CDR1 SGHAT and CDR2 FQNNGV. The junction had 3 bases not matched to a gene; V was cut back by 0 bases and J by 1 base. The CDR3 protein is CASSLDGGGSYNEQFF. The CDR3 DNA reads as TGTGCCAGCAGCTTAGACGGGGGAGGGTCCTACAATGAGCAGTTCTTC.

The chain recombines TRBV4-1 with TRBJ2-1, with D possibly TRBD1 on 5 matching bases. CDR3 length: 12 amino acids. Trimming cost V 3 bases and J 15 bases, with 15 bases left between them. Looked up from germline, CDR1 is MGHRA and CDR2 is YSYEKL. The DNA of the CDR3 is TGCGCCAGCAGCCACCAAGGGGCCCGGCGGTTCTTC. This gives the protein CASSHQGARRFF.

This clonotype was observed a handful of times. This chain uses TRBV10-3 with TRBJ2-2; TRBD1 is a possible D gene (6 bases). From germline, CDR1 is ENHRY and CDR2 SYGVKD. The V end was cut by 3 bases, the J end by 5 bases, with 7 bases between. The CDR3 consists of 13 residues. CDR3 in DNA: TGTGCCATCAGTGAAGGGGGTACCGGGGAGCTGTTTTTT. This encodes CAISEGGTGELFF.

A few counts support this clonotype. The gene calls are TRBV12-3 or TRBV12-4 and TRBJ1-2; the match to TRBD1 covers 9 bases. The CDR3 sequence is 15 residues long. J gave up 7 bases and V 5 bases, and 11 bases lay outside the gene matches. The CDR3 reads CASSPTGGANGGYTF. CDR3 DNA: TGTGCCAGCAGTCCAACAGGGGGCGCGAATGGTGGCTACACCTTC.

V gene TRBV9 combines with J gene TRBJ2-7, with 10 bases that match TRBD1. CDR3 length: 17 amino acids. Germline CDR1 is SGDLS and CDR2 is YYNGEE. V gave up 3 bases and J gave up 3 bases; unmatched junction bases: 12. The CDR3 DNA is TGTGCCAGCAGCGCGGGACAGGGGACTATTTTCGGCTACGAGCAGTACTTC. Amino acids: CASSAGQGTIFGYEQYF.

This clonotype was observed a handful of times. The chain combines TRBV27 with TRBJ2-2; D is uncertain. The germline gives CDR1 MNHEY, CDR2 SMNVEV (reference sequence). V was trimmed by 2 bases and J by 5 bases, leaving 9 bases between them. The length of the CDR3 is 14 residues. DNA for the CDR3: TGTGCCAGCAGTTTAGAGCTGATGACCGGGGAGCTGTTTTTT. Translated, it gives CASSLELMTGELFF.

The chain recombines TRBV29-1 with TRBJ2-3; 7 bases align to TRBD2. Germline V lookup: CDR1 SQVTM, CDR2 ANQGSEA. The CDR3 extends over 13 amino acids. Unmatched junction bases numbered 5, after V lost 6 bases and J lost 2 bases. The chain's CDR3 is CSVLGGTTDTQYF. In DNA form, the CDR3 reads TGCAGCGTGCTCGGGGGGACCACAGATACGCAGTATTTT.

The chain links TRBV7-2 to TRBJ2-1; D possibly corresponds to TRBD1 (5 bases). The germline V gene has CDR1 SGHTA and CDR2 FQGNSA. Trimming cost V 4 bases and J 7 bases, with 11 bases left between them. The CDR3 length is 13 residues. The CDR3 DNA reads TGTGCCAGCAGCTGGGGCGTACTGAATGAGCAGTTCTTC. Encoded protein: CASSWGVLNEQFF.

The chain has TRBV10-3 and TRBJ2-2, with TRBD2 as a possible D gene (6 bases). Germline loops: CDR1 ENHRY, CDR2 SYGVKD. The CDR3 is 15 amino acids. Deletions cut 0 bases from V and 7 bases from J, with 12 bases between. CDR3: CAISESRQGGGELFF. In DNA form, the CDR3 reads TGTGCCATCAGTGAGTCCCGGCAGGGAGGCGGGGAGCTGTTTTTT.

The sample holds a few counts of this clonotype. The genes are TRBV29-1 and TRBJ2-2; D uncertain. The CDR3 length is 14 residues. The germline gives CDR1 SQVTM, CDR2 ANQGSEA. V was clipped by 5 bases and J by 0 bases, with 10 bases between them. CDR3 sequence: CSVSTQANTGELFF. The CDR3 nucleotides read TGCAGCGTTTCGACTCAAGCGAACACCGGGGAGCTGTTTTTT.

This clonotype showed up just a few times. The V gene is TRBV7-3, the J gene TRBJ2-5, with no clear D. This CDR3 comprises 15 residues. V shed 4 bases and J shed 0 bases, with 12 bases lying between them. CDR1 and CDR2 (germline): SGHTA, FQGTGA. DNA for the CDR3: TGTGCCAGCAGCTCAGGCGGTGGCTACCAAGAGACCCAGTACTTC. The encoded protein is CASSSGGGYQETQYF.

The chain employs TRBV5-1 and TRBJ1-2; TRBD1 matches 8 bases. This CDR3 is built from 13 residues. V shed 4 bases and J 6 bases; nucleotides not matched to a gene: 5. Germline CDR1 SGHRS, CDR2 YFSETQ. CDR3 in amino acids: CASSMTGVHGYTF. As DNA, the CDR3 is TGCGCCAGCAGCATGACAGGGGTCCATGGCTACACCTTC.

The J gene is TRBJ2-3, the V gene TRBV11-2; the D gene could be TRBD1 or TRBD2 (5 bases each). Trimming left V 1 base short and J 4 bases short, with 9 bases between. Germline V CDR1 and CDR2: SGHAT, FQNNGV. The CDR3 runs to 14 residues. CDR3 in amino acids: CASSLGGYADTQYF. CDR3 bases: TGTGCCAGCAGCTTAGGGGGGTACGCAGATACGCAGTATTTT.

This clonotype appeared a single time. This chain links TRBV10-3 with TRBJ2-5, with 7 bases lining up with TRBD1. CDR3 size: 14 residues. Germline CDR1 reads ENHRY; CDR2 reads SYGVKD. Trimming cost V 10 bases and J 1 base; bases outside gene matches: 9. This CDR3 is CASMDRLTQETQYF. The CDR3 coding sequence is TGTGCCAGCATGGACAGGTTAACCCAAGAGACCCAGTACTTC.

V is TRBV7-2 and J is TRBJ1-5, with TRBD1 matching 7 bases. V gave up 1 base and J gave up 7 bases; unmatched junction bases: 7. Looked up from germline, CDR1 is SGHTA and CDR2 is FQGNSA. There are 15 residues in the CDR3. The CDR3 DNA is TGTGCCAGCAGCTTAGGCCGGACAGGAGGACAGCCCCAGCATTTT. Its protein is CASSLGRTGGQPQHF.

This clonotype was recorded a few times. CDR3 loop: CASSFGQGQFYEQYF. The CDR3 nucleotides read TGCGCCAGCAGCTTCGGACAGGGACAATTCTACGAGCAGTACTTC. The chain couples TRBV5-1 to TRBJ2-7; 8 nucleotides match TRBD1. Trimming took 2 bases from V and 3 from J; bases not matched to a gene: 7. The CDR3 consists of 15 residues. Germline-derived CDR1 and CDR2 are SGHRS and YFSETQ.